The T cell receptor beta chain under discussion was sequenced for a study of T-cell reconstitution after alpha-beta-depleted transplantation in children. This clonotype has just a few counts. This CDR3 is 14 amino acids long. In germline, CDR1 is SGHDN, CDR2 FVKESK. V was clipped by 2 bases and J by 0 bases, with 7 bases between them. Unique molecular identifiers were incorporated during preparation of the TCRbeta library. TCRdb redid the calling of the PCR reads with MiXCR, one entry per CDR3 protein. Among 150,000 to 250,000 distinct CDR3 sequences listed, just under 6.5% were seen once. The receptor comes from a girl in the first two years of life with combined immunodeficiency, due to receive a stem cell transplant. The chain has TRBV14 and TRBJ1-1; no firm D call. Sequences were derived from PBMCs, sampled before TCRalphabeta/CD19-depleted stem cell transplant. The CDR3 sequence is CASSQQRLNTEAFF. The CDR3 DNA reads as TGTGCCAGCAGCCAACAACGATTGAACACTGAAGCTTTCTTT.